These 5 T cell receptor beta chains originate from one sample sequenced in a study of T cell clonality in common variable immunodeficiency. Assay: immunoSEQ multiplex PCR; the TCRdb copy retains only in-frame clones and omits some. The data show tens of thousands of clones, none appearing only once, with 0.8% held by the ten largest. Sequenced sample: peripheral blood mononuclear cells. The receptors originated from a person aged 18 to 75 in good health.

Details on this clone: A junction boundary mismatches the germline segment, possibly from a read error. The CDR3 end lies 3 residues beyond the end of the read and is filled in from the germline J gene. The chain employs TRBV20-1 and TRBJ2-1; D is ambiguous. The CDR3 consists of 13 residues. In germline, CDR1 is DFQATT, CDR2 SNEGSKA (reference sequence). The covered CDR3 bases are TGCAGTGCGCACCAGTGGTCCTGCAATGAG. Amino acid sequence: CSAHQWSCNE. Given in full, the CDR3 is CSAHQWSCNEQFF.

This clone came up many times. The read gets to within 3 residues of the CDR3 end, and the germline J gene fills in the rest. This sequence joins TRBV6-2 or TRBV6-3 and TRBJ2-7; the D is unclear. The germline gives CDR1 MNHEY, CDR2 SVGEGT. V lost 5 bases and J 5 bases, leaving 10 bases between the germline ends. The length of the CDR3 is 12 residues. The CDR3 protein is CASSPAAHEQYF. The CDR3 DNA, read in part, is TGTGCCAGCAGTCCGGCGGCCCACGAG.

In its sample, this clone was seen many times. Read data end 3 residues before the CDR3 end; the end is taken from the germline J gene. The chain is built from TRBV19 and TRBJ2-6; 12 nucleotides line up with TRBD2. This CDR3 comprises 18 residues. CDR1 is LNHDA and CDR2 is SQIVND in the germline V gene (reference sequence). J was trimmed by 0 bases and V by 5 bases; bases with no gene match: 5. CDR3 in amino acids: CASSRGLAGYSGANVLTF. Partial CDR3 DNA: TGTGCCAGTAGTCGGGGACTAGCGGGTTACTCTGGGGCCAACGTC.

This clone was recorded at least ten times. The missing CDR3 end, 3 residues past where the read stops, is filled in from the germline J gene. This rearrangement joins TRBV19 to TRBJ2-7; D remains ambiguous. The CDR3 covers 14 residues. Germline assignment: CDR1 LNHDA and CDR2 SQIVND (reference sequence). Trimming took 2 bases from V and 5 from J, leaving 13 bases between them. CDR3: CASSISALSDEQYF. The covered CDR3 bases are TGTGCCAGTAGTATATCAGCGCTTTCGGACGAG.

In this sample, this clone turned up many times. From the germline J gene comes the end of the CDR3, since the read stops 3 residues before it. The gene calls are TRBV19 and TRBJ1-1, with 8 bases identical to TRBD1. V lost 7 bases to trimming and J lost 1 base; unmatched junction nucleotides: 2. This CDR3 comprises 13 residues. Germline values: CDR1 LNHDA, CDR2 SQIVND (reference sequence). The CDR3 bases that were read are TGTGCCAGTACCAGGGGGCAGAACACTGAA. Protein: CASTRGQNTE. The full CDR3 protein is CASTRGQNTEAFF.